This passage covers 7 T cell receptor beta chains from one sample sequenced in a study of cytomegalovirus exposure and HLA in healthy donors. PCR employed 60 Vbeta and 13 Jbeta primers. Clones were sequenced by immunoSEQ multiplex PCR, and TCRdb holds only the in-frame ones, with some missing. Among fewer than 140,000 clones, around 75% were seen once, and the ten largest hold about 2.3%. The specimen was PBMCs. These receptors all stem from a middle-aged man in good health and CMV-seronegative.

This rearrangement joins TRBV4-1 to TRBJ1-2; maybe TRBD1 (5 bases). This CDR3 contains 13 residues. The V and J ends lost 5 bases and 4 bases respectively, with 11 bases between them. The germline gives CDR1 MGHRA, CDR2 YSYEKL. The CDR3 protein is CASSEGLLYGYTF. The CDR3 region has the DNA TGCGCCAGCAGCGAGGGACTCCTCTATGGCTACACCTTC.

CDR3 region: CASSFRGQGGNYGYTF. The CDR3 DNA follows: TGTGCCAGCAGCTTTCGTGGACAGGGAGGGAACTATGGCTACACCTTC. This rearrangement joins TRBV7-2 to TRBJ1-2; 8 bases map to TRBD1. This CDR3 region has 16 residues. The V gene's germline CDR1 is SGHTA and CDR2 FQGNSA. The V gene end was trimmed by 3 bases and the J gene end by 2 bases; junction bases not matched to a gene: 8.

The chain employs TRBV5-1 and TRBJ1-2, with a tentative D call TRBD1 (6 bases). CDR3 length: 15 residues. Trimming removed 0 bases from V and 3 bases from J, with 12 bases in between. Germline-derived CDR1 and CDR2 are SGHRS and YFSETQ. Here the CDR3 reads CASSLDAGDDYGYTF. The DNA for the CDR3 is TGCGCCAGCAGCTTGGACGCAGGGGACGACTATGGCTACACCTTC.

The chain uses TRBV6-1 and TRBJ2-1; a possible D gene is TRBD2 (6 bases). Germline V CDR1 and CDR2: MNHNS, SASEGT. The CDR3 has 14 amino acids. V shed 6 bases and J shed 0 bases, with 9 bases lying between them. The CDR3 loop reads CASRGDSSYNEQFF. CDR3 in DNA: TGTGCCAGCAGAGGGGACTCCTCCTACAATGAGCAGTTCTTC.

V and J are TRBV19 and TRBJ1-1; D gene uncertain. CDR1 and CDR2 from the germline V gene are LNHDA and SQIVND (reference sequence). The length of the CDR3 is 16 residues. V was shortened by 3 bases and J by 4 bases, with 18 bases between the two germline ends. CDR3 residues: CASSILRRTPATEAFF. CDR3 bases: TGTGCCAGTAGTATCCTTCGGAGAACCCCTGCCACTGAAGCTTTCTTT.

CDR3 bases: TGTGCCAGCAGCTTCGTGAGCACTGAAGCTTTCTTT. Its protein is CASSFVSTEAFF. This chain links TRBV5-6 with TRBJ1-1; D is unresolved. V was shortened by 2 bases and J by 4 bases, with 6 bases between the two germline ends. The germline gives CDR1 SGHDT, CDR2 YYEEEE. CDR3 length equals 12 residues.

V and J are TRBV10-1 and TRBJ1-4, with D possibly TRBD1 on 5 matching bases. V was cut by 3 bases and J by 5 bases, with 10 bases left in between. The CDR3 totals 14 residues. Germline CDR1 is WNHNN and CDR2 is SYGVQD (reference sequence). CDR3 nucleotides: TGCGCCAGCAGTGACCAGGGATTAAATGAAAAACTGTTTTTT. Its translation is CASSDQGLNEKLFF.